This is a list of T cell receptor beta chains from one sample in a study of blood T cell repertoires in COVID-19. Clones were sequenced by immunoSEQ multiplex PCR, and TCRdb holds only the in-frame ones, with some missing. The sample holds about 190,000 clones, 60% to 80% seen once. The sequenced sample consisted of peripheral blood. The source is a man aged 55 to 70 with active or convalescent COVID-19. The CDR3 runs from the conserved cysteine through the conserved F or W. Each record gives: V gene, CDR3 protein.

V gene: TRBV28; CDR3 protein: CASNGGRRDSPLHF
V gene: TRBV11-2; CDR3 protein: CATKNTGELFF
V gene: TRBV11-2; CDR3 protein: CASSLTSDYNEQFF
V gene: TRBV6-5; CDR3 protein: CASSRGTGGTETQYF
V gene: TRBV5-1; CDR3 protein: CASSTGTGGFREQYF
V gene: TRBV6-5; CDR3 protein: CASSWGPGLEQFF
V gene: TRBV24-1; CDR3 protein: CATSDQTGFNEQYF
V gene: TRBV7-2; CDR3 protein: CASSADGTSDREQYF
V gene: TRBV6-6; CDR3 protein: CASGGLAGPEQYF
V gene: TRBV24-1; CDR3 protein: CATSDSRVNEQFF
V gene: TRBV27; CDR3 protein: CASALWGSYPRNSGTNNYEQYF
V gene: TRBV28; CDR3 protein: CASSVGFGTQYF
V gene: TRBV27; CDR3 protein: CASSLNAVRNTEAFF
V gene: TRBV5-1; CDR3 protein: CASSRGEGGWTEAFF
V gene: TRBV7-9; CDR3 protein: CASSSDSDIETQYF
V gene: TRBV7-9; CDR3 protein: CASSSPLYNEQFF
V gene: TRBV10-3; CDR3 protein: CAISGGDPSGNTIYF
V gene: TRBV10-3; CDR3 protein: CAISDQGYEQYF
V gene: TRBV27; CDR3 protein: CASSFSQGDYEQYF
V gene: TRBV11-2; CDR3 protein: CASSLRGLAGIVNEQFF
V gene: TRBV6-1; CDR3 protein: CASSETHRGGRSPLHF
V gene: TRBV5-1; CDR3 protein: CASSSERTSGSNEQFF
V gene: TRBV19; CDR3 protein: CASTRTGGTYEQYF
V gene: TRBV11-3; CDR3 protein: CASSLVAGAETQYF
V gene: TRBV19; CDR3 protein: CASSTQGGTDTQYF
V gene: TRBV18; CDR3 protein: CASSSGGLYEQYF
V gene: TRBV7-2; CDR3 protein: CASSPRVLAAPQFF
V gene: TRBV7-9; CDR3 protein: CASYRFNEQFF
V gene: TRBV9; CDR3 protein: CASSVDRSNTGELFF
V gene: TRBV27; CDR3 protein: CASRDRDNQPQHF
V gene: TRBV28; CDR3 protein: CASSPTVPGQGIFTDTQYF
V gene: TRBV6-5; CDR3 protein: CASSSLAGNPYNEQFF
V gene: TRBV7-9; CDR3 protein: CASSRASGRMNEQFF
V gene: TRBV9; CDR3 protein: CASSVDPGGGDNEKLFF
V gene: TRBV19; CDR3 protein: CASSIQGGAFF
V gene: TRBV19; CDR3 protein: CASRVGGVGEQFF
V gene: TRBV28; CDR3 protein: CASSFWTGERQPQHF
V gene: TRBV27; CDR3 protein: CASRLGVVAGETQYF
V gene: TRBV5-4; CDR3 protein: CASSRPGQSNEQYF
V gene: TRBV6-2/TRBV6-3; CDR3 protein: CASSYFLNEQYF
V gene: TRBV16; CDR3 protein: CASMGQGVLSYEQYF
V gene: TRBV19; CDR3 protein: CASKGQGDYNEQFF
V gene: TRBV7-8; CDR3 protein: CASSLSDWSYGYTF
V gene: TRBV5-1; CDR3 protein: CASSHRGGVYEQYF
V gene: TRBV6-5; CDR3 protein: CASTQQRGEKLFF
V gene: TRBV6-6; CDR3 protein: CASSQGQAGGTQYF
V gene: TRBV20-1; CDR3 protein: CSAVLSREQFF
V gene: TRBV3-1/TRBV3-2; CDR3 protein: CASHRRGSGYTF
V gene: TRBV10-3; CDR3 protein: CAISESQGAETQYF
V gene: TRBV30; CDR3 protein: CAWNPGTSGREETQYF
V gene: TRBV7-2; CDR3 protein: CASSFNGQGSTSDGYTF
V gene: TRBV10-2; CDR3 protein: CASSEANTEAFF
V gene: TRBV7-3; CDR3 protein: CASSLEGGRAWNEQFF